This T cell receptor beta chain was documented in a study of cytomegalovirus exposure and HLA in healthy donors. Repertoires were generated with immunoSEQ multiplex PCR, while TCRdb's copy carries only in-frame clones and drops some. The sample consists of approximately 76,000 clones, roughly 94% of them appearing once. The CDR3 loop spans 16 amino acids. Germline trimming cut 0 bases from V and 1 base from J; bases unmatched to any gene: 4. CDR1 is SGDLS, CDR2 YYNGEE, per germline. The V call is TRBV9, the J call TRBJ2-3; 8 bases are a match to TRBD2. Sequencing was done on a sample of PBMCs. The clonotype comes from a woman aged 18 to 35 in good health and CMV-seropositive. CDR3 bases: TGTGCCAGCAGCGTAGGGGTTAGCGGGGGCACAGATACGCAGTATTTT. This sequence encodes CASSVGVSGGTDTQYF. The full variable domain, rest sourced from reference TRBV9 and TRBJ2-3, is DSGVTQTPKHLITATGQRVTLRCSPRSGDLSVYWYQQSLDQGLQFLIQYYNGEERAKGNILERFSAQQFPDLHSELNLSSLELGDSALYFCASSVGVSGGTDTQYFGPGTRLTVL.